This TCR beta chain was captured in a study of T cells in Graves' hyperthyroidism and ophthalmopathy. Findings of the study overall: Appearing also in blood were most of the thyroid clonotypes expanded above 0.001.

TCR beta CDR3 sequences were amplified from RNA transcripts. The study used the HTBI primer set for a first-round RT-PCR of the TCR CDR3. Each CDR3 protein is one row after TCRdb ran MiXCR on the multiplex PCR reads. There are hundreds of thousands of distinct CDR3 sequences in the sample; around 15% occur only once, and 10% lies in the top ten. Thyroid ultrasound, orbital computed tomography, clinical symptoms, and serum thyroxine and TRAb underpinned diagnoses. The source of the PBMCs was 8 to 10 ml of fresh peripheral blood. The CDR3 is made up of 13 amino acids. The V end lost 1 base, the J end lost 8 bases, and 9 bases lay between the germline ends. Germline CDR1 KGHSH, CDR2 LQKENI. This clonotype was recorded many times. The antigen is not known.

This receptor was identified in a woman under 30 with Graves' hyperthyroidism. The chain carries TRBV18 and TRBJ2-1; D might be TRBD2 (5 bases). The specimen was blood. CDR3 residues: CASSPREYHEQFF. CDR3 nucleotide sequence: TGTGCCAGCTCACCACGGGAGTACCATGAGCAGTTCTTC. The full variable domain, completed using reference TRBV18 and TRBJ2-1, is NAGVMQNPRHLVRRRGQEARLRCSPMKGHSHVYWYRQLPEEGLKFMVYLQKENIIDESGMPKERFSAEFPKEGPSILRIQQVVRGDSAAYFCASSPREYHEQFFGPGTRLTVL.